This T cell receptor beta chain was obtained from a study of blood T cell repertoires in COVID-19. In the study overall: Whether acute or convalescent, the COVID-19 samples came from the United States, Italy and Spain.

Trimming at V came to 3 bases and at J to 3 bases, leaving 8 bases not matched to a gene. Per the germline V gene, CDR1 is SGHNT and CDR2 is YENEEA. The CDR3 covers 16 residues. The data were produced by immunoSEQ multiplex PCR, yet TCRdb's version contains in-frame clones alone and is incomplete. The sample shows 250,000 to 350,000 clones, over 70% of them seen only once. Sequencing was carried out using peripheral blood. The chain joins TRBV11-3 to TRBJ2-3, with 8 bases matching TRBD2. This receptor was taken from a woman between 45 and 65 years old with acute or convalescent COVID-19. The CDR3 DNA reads TGTGCCAGCAGCTTCACTTTAGCGGGATATACAGATACGCAGTATTTT. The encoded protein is CASSFTLAGYTDTQYF.